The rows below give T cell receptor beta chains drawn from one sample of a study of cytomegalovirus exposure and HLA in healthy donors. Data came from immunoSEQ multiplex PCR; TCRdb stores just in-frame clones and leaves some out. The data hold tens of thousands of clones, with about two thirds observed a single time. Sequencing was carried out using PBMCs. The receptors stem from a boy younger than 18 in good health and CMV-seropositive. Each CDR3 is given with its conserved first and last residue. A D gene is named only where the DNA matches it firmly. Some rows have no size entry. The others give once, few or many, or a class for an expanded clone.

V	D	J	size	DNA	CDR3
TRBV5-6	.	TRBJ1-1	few	TGTGCCAGCAGTCGGGGGGACTGGACTGAAGCTTTCTTT	CASSRGDWTEAFF
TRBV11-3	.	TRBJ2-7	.	TGTGCCAGCAGCGGGGGGGCTCACTACGAGCAGTACTTC	CASSGGAHYEQYF
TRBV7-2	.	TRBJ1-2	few	TGTGCCAGCAGCCCAGCGCAATATGGCTACACCTTC	CASSPAQYGYTF
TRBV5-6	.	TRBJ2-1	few	TGTGCCAGCAGCTTGGTTCAGGGTGGCAATGAGCAGTTCTTC	CASSLVQGGNEQFF
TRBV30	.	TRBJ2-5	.	TGTGCCTGGAGTGAACAGGGAACAACCCAGTACTTC	CAWSEQGTTQYF
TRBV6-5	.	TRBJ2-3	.	TGTGCCAGCAGAAGGGACATCGGCACAGATACGCAGTATTTT	CASRRDIGTDTQYF
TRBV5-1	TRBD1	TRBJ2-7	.	TGCGCCAGCAGCTCCCGGACAGGGGGCTTCTCCGAGCAGTACTTC	CASSSRTGGFSEQYF
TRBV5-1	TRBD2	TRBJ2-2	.	TGCGCCAGCAGCTCGGGCGTTGGCGGGGGATACACCGGGGAGCTGTTTTTT	CASSSGVGGGYTGELFF
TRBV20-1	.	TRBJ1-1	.	TGCAGTGCTAGCGGAGCCACTGAAGCTTTCTTT	CSASGATEAFF
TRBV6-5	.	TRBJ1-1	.	TGTGCCAGCAGTTGGGACCGGGACACGGGCTCAGCTTTCTTT	CASSWDRDTGSAFF
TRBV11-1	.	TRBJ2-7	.	TGTGCCAGCAGCGCCAGGCTCGAGCAGTACTTC	CASSARLEQYF
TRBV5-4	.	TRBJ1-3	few	TGTGCCAGCAGCTTCGGTTCTAGGGGAAGATCTTCTGGAAACACCATATATTTT	CASSFGSRGRSSGNTIYF
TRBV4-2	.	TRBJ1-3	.	TGTGCCAGCAGCCAATCTAAGGCGGCAACCCGAAACACCATATATTTT	CASSQSKAATRNTIYF
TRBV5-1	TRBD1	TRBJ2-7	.	TGCGCCAGCAGCCCCGGTCCAGGGGGCAACAACGAGCAGTACTTC	CASSPGPGGNNEQYF
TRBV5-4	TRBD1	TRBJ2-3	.	TGTGCCAGCACCTACAGGGGGGGCACAGATACGCAGTATTTT	CASTYRGGTDTQYF
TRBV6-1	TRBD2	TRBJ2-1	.	TGTGCCAGCAGACTAGCGGGGGAATACAATGAGCAGTTCTTC	CASRLAGEYNEQFF
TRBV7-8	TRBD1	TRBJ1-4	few	TGTGCCAGCAGCACCCGGACAGGGGATGAAAAACTGTTTTTT	CASSTRTGDEKLFF
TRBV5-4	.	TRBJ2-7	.	TGTGCCAGCAGCTTGGAGGGTCTCGGACAGTTCAACGAGCAGTACTTC	CASSLEGLGQFNEQYF
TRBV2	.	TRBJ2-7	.	TGTGCCAGCAGCGGGGAAGCCTACGAGCAGCACTTC	CASSGEAYEQHF
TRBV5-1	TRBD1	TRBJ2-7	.	TGCGCCAGCAGCAGATCCGGACAGGGCTACGAGCAGTACTTC	CASSRSGQGYEQYF
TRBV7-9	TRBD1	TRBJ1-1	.	TGTGCCAGCGGGGACAGCCTTAACACTGAAGCTTTCTTT	CASGDSLNTEAFF
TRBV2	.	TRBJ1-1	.	TGTGCCAGCAGTGAAGAAAGGGGATGGACTGAAGCTTTCTTT	CASSEERGWTEAFF
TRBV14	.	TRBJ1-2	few	TGTGCCAGCAGCCACCGGTCCGGGTATGGCTACACCTTC	CASSHRSGYGYTF
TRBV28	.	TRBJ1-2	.	TGTGCCAGCAGTTGGGCGTATGGCTACACCTTC	CASSWAYGYTF
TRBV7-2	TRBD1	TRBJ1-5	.	TGTGCCAGCAGCACCGGTAAAGGGACAGTGACTCAGCCCCAGCATTTT	CASSTGKGTVTQPQHF
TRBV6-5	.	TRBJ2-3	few	TGTGCCAGCAGTCGCGGGACCTCGGATACGCAGTATTTT	CASSRGTSDTQYF
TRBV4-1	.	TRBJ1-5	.	TGCGCCAGCAGCCAAGAGCAGGATAGGCCCCAGCATTTT	CASSQEQDRPQHF
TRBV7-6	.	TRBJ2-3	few	TGTGCCAGCAGCTTAGGCCGAGGGACAGATACGCAGTATTTT	CASSLGRGTDTQYF
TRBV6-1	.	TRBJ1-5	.	TGTGCCAGCCAACCCGACAGGACGCGGAATCAGCCCCAGCATTTT	CASQPDRTRNQPQHF
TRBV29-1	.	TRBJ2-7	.	TGCAGCGTTGAAATGGGGCCGAGCGAGCAGTACTTC	CSVEMGPSEQYF
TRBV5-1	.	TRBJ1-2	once	TGCGCCAGCAGCTTGGGCATAGCTAGGGGCTACACCTTC	CASSLGIARGYTF
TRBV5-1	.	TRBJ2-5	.	TGCGCCAGCAGCCCACAGGGAGAGGGAGAGACCCAGTACTTC	CASSPQGEGETQYF